Presented here are 5 T cell receptor beta chains from one specimen sequenced in a study of shared clonotypes between healthy human individuals (dated by TCRdb to about 2020). The method behind the library was the immunoSEQ multiplex PCR assay. TCRdb stores this immuneACCESS table with in-frame sequences only. Part of the clones is absent; in the studies checked, under half of the shortfall reflects unresolved V genes, and no reason is known for the rest. This sample is represented by over 2,000,000 clones; 93% of them were singletons. Over 1.5% of the sample is held by the ten biggest clonotypes. CD8 naive samples consisted of CD45RO-negative cells that were positively selected for CCR7, yielding a CD45RA+CCR7+ population without TemRA cells. Sequenced: naive CD8+ T cells from PBMCs. In the paper's terms, the cell subset or site label means: CD45RA+CCR7+. Receptors originate from a young man in good health. Some clones in this sample may be carry-over from other donors' samples.

J is TRBJ2-1 and V is TRBV2, with 8 bases aligning to TRBD1. The CDR3 totals 11 residues. The germline V gene has CDR1 SNHLY and CDR2 FYNNEI. J lost 15 bases, V lost 7 bases, and 8 bases had no gene match. The CDR3 bases are TGTGCCAGCACCGAGAATACAGGGGGGTTCTTC. Protein: CASTENTGGFF. The full variable domain, completed using reference TRBV2 and TRBJ2-1, is EPEVTQTPSHQVTQMGQEVILRCVPISNHLYFYWYRQILGQKVEFLVSFYNNEISEKSEIFDDQFSVERPDGSNFTLKIRSTKLEDSAMYFCASTENTGGFFGPGTRLTVL.

V usage is TRBV4-3 and J usage is TRBJ2-3; possibly TRBD2 for D (7 bases). The germline gives CDR1 LGHNA, CDR2 YSLEER. CDR3 length equals 16 residues. The V and J ends lost 0 bases and 4 bases respectively, with 14 bases between them. The chain's CDR3 is CASSQERGPVSDTQYF. The DNA of the CDR3 is TGCGCCAGCAGCCAAGAGCGGGGGCCGGTGTCAGATACGCAGTATTTT.

Regarding this clone: The same CDR3 arises from other DNA sequences in this sample as well. The chain couples TRBV9 to TRBJ1-3; unclear D gene. The germline gives CDR1 SGDLS, CDR2 YYNGEE. Trimming removed 2 bases at V and 0 bases at J, with 6 bases between. The CDR3 runs 14 residues. As DNA, the CDR3 is TGTGCCAGCAGCGTTGGGGACTCTGGAAACACCATATATTTT. Translating it yields CASSVGDSGNTIYF.

CDR3 in amino acids: CASSPPGQGPWEQYF. In DNA form, the CDR3 reads TGTGCCAGCAGCCCCCCGGGACAAGGCCCCTGGGAGCAGTACTTC. The chain is built from TRBV7-9 and TRBJ2-7, with D perhaps matching TRBD1 (6 bases). Germline loops: CDR1 SEHNR, CDR2 FQNEAQ (reference sequence). The V end lost 5 bases, the J end lost 7 bases, and 21 bases lay between the germline ends. CDR3 length equals 15 residues.

V usage is TRBV18 and J usage is TRBJ2-7; TRBD2 aligns across 14 bases. This CDR3 has 15 residues. J was trimmed by 4 bases and V by 4 bases; bases with no gene match: 3. CDR1 KGHSH and CDR2 LQKENI come from the germline V gene. CDR3 DNA sequence: TGTGCCAGCTCACTCGGGACTAGCGGGAGATACGAGCAGTACTTC. Its protein is CASSLGTSGRYEQYF.